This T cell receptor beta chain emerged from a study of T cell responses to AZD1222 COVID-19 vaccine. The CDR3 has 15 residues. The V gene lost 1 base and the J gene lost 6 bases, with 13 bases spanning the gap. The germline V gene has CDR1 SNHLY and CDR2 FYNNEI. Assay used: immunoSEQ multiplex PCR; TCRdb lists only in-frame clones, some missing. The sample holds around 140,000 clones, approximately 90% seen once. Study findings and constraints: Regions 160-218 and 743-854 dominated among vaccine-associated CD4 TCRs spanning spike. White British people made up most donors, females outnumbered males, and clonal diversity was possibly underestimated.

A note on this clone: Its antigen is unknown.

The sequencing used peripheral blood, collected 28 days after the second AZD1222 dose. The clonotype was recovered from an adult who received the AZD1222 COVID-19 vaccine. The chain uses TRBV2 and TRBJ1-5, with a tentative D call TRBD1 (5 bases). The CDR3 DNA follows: TGTGCCAGCAGTGAAGGTACAGGTTCCCTTCAGCCCCAGCATTTT. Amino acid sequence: CASSEGTGSLQPQHF.